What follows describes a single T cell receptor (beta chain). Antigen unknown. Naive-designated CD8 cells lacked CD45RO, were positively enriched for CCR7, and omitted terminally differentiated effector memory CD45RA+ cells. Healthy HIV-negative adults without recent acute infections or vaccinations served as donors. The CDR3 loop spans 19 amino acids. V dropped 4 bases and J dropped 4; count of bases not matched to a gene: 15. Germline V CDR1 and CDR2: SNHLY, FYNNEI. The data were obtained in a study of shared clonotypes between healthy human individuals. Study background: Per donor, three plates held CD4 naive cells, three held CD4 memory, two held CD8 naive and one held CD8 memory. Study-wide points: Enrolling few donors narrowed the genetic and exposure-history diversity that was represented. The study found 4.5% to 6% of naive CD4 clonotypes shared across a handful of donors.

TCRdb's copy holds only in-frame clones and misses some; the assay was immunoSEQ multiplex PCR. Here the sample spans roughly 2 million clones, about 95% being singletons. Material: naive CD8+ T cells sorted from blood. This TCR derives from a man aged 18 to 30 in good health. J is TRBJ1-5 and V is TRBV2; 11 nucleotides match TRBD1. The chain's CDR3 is CASSVSDRGTGGINQPQHF. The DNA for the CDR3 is TGTGCCAGCAGTGTTTCGGACAGGGGGACAGGGGGAATTAATCAGCCCCAGCATTTT.